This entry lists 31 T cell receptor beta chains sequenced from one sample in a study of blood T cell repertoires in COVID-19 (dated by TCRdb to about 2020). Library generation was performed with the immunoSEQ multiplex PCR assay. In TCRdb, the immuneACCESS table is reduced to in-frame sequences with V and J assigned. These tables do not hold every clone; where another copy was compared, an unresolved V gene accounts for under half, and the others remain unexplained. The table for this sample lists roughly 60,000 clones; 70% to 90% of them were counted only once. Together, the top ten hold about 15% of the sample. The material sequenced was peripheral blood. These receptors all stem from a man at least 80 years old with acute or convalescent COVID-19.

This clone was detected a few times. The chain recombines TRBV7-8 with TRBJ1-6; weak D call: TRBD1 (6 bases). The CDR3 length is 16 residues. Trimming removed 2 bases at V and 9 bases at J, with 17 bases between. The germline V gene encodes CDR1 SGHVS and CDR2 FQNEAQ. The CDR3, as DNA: TGTGCCAGCAGCTTAAAGGCAGGGGTTTTAAGTTCACCCCTCCACTTT. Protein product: CASSLKAGVLSSPLHF.

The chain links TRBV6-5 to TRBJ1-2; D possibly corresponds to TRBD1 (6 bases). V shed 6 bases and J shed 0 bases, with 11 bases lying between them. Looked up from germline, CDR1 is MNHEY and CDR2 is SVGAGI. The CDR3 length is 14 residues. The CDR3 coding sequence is TGTGCCAGCAGCGGGGACACTGCTAACTATGGCTACACCTTC. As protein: CASSGDTANYGYTF.

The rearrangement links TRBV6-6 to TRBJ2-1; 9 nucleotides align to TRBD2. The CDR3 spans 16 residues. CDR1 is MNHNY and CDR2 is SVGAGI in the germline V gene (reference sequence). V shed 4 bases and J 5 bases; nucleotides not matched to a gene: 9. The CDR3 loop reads CASSSVAGELNNEQFF. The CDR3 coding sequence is TGTGCCAGCAGTTCCGTAGCGGGGGAGCTTAACAATGAGCAGTTCTTC.

This chain's CDR3 is CSVPGLTEAFF. CDR3 in DNA: TGCAGCGTTCCTGGGCTCACTGAAGCTTTCTTT. The chain couples TRBV29-1 to TRBJ1-1; D unclear. The CDR3 is made up of 11 amino acids. Germline loops: CDR1 SQVTM, CDR2 ANQGSEA. Trimming removed 5 bases at V and 4 bases at J, with 8 bases between.

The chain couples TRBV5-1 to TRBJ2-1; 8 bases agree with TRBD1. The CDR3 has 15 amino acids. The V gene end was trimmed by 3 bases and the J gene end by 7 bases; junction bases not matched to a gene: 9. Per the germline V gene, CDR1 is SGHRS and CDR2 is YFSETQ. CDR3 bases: TGCGCCAGCAGCTATCGGACAGGGTTAGGGAATGAGCAGTTCTTC. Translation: CASSYRTGLGNEQFF. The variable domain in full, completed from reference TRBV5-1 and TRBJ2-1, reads KAGVTQTPRYLIKTRGQQVTLSCSPISGHRSVSWYQQTPGQGLQFLFEYFSETQRNKGNFPGRFSGRQFSNSRSEMNVSTLELGDSALYLCASSYRTGLGNEQFFGPGTRLTVL.

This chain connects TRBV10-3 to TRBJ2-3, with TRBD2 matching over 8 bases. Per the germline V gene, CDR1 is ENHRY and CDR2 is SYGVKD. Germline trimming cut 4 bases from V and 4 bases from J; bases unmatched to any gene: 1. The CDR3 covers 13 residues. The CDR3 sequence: CAISAGGPDTQYF. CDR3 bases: TGTGCCATCAGTGCGGGGGGGCCAGATACGCAGTATTTT.

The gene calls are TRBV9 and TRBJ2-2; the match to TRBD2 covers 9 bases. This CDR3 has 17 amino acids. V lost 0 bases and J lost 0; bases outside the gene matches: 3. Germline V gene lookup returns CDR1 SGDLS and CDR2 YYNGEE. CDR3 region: CASSVARGGANTGELFF. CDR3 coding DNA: TGTGCCAGCAGCGTAGCACGCGGGGGGGCGAACACCGGGGAGCTGTTTTTT.

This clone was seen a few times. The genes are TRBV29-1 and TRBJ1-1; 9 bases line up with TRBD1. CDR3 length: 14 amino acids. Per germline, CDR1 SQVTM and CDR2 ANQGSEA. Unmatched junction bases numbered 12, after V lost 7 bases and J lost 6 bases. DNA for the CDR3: TGCAGCGCCGTACGGGGGACAGGGTCTCCTGAAGCTTTCTTT. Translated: CSAVRGTGSPEAFF.

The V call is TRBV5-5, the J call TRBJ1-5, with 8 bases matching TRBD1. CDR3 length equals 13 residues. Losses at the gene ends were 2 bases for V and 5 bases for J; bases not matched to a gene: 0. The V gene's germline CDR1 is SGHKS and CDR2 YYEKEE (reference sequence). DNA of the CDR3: TGTGCCAGCAGCTTACAGGGGGATCAGCCCCAGCATTTT. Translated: CASSLQGDQPQHF. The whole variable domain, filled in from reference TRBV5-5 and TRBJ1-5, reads DAGVTQSPTHLIKTRGQQVTLRCSPISGHKSVSWYQQVLGQGPQFIFQYYEKEERGRGNFPDRFSARQFPNYSSELNVNALLLGDSALYLCASSLQGDQPQHFGDGTRLSIL.

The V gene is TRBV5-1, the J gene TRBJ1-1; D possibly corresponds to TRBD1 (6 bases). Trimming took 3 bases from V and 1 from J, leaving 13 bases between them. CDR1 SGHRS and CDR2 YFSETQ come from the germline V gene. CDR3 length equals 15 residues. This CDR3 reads CASSSGTYRNTEAFF. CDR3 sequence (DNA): TGCGCCAGCAGCTCCGGGACATACAGGAACACTGAAGCTTTCTTT.

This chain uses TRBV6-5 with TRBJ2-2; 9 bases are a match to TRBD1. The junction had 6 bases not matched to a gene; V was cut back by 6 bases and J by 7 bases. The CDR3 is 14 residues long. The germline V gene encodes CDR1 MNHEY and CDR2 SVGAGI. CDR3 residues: CASRPQGASGELFF. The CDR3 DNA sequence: TGTGCCAGCAGGCCACAGGGGGCTAGCGGGGAGCTGTTTTTT.

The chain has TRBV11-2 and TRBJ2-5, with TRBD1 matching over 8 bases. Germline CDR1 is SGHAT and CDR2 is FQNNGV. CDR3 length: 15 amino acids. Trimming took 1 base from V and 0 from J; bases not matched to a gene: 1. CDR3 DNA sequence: TGTGCCAGCAGCTTAGTGGGACAGGACCAAGAGACCCAGTACTTC. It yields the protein CASSLVGQDQETQYF.

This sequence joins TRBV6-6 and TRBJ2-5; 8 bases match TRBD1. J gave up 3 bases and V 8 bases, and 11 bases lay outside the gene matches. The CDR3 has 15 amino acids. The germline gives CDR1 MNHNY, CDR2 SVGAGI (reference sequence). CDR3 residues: CASAIRQGSEETQYF. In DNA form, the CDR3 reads TGTGCCAGCGCTATAAGACAGGGGAGCGAAGAGACCCAGTACTTC.

CDR3 sequence: CASSGPSSGNTIYF. Written as DNA, the CDR3 is TGTGCCAGCAGCGGGCCAAGCTCTGGAAACACCATATATTTT. The gene calls are TRBV5-4 and TRBJ1-3; D is unresolved. The CDR3 has 14 amino acids. V was cut by 4 bases and J by 0 bases, with 8 bases left in between. Looked up from germline, CDR1 is SGHNT and CDR2 is YYREEE (reference sequence).

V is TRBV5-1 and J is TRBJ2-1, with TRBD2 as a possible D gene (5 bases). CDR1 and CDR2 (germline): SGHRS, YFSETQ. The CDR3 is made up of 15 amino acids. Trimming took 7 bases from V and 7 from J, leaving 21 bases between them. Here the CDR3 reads CASGRNLAGDNEQFF. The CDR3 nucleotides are TGCGCCAGCGGCCGAAATTTAGCCGGGGATAATGAGCAGTTCTTC.

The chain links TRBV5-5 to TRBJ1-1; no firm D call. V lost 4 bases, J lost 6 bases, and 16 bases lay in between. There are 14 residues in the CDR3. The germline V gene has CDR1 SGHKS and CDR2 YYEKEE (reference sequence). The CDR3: CASSPLDGRAEAFF. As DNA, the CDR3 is TGTGCCAGCAGCCCGTTGGATGGGAGGGCTGAAGCTTTCTTT. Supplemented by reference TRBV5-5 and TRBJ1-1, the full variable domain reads DAGVTQSPTHLIKTRGQQVTLRCSPISGHKSVSWYQQVLGQGPQFIFQYYEKEERGRGNFPDRFSARQFPNYSSELNVNALLLGDSALYLCASSPLDGRAEAFFGQGTRLTVV.

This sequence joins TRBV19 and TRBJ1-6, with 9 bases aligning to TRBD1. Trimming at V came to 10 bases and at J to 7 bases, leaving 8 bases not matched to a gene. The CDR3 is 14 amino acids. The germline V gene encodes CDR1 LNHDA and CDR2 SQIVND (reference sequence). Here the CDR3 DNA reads TGTGCCACCTCCCGGACAGGGGAGAATTCACCCCTCCACTTT. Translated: CATSRTGENSPLHF.

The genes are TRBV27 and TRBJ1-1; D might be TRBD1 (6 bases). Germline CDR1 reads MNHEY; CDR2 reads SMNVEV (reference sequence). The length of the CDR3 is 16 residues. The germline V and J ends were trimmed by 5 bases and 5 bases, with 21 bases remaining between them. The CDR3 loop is CASSSPPGRGGTEAFF. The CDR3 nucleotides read TGTGCCAGCAGTAGCCCCCCGGGTAGGGGGGGGACTGAAGCTTTCTTT.

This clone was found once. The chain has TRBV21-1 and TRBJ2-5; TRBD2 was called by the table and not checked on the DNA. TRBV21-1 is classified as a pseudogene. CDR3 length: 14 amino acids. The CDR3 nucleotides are TGTGCCAGCAGCAAAGGTCCCTATTCGGAGACCCAGTACTTC. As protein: CASSKGPYSETQYF.

The CDR3 is CATSRGDSHSYEQYF. The CDR3 coding sequence is TGTGCCACCAGCAGAGGGGACAGCCATTCCTACGAGCAGTACTTC. The chain links TRBV15 to TRBJ2-7, with TRBD1 matching 7 bases. Losses at the gene ends were 1 base for V and 1 base for J; bases not matched to a gene: 4. Germline-derived CDR1 and CDR2 are LNHNV and YYDKDF (reference sequence). The CDR3 runs to 15 residues.

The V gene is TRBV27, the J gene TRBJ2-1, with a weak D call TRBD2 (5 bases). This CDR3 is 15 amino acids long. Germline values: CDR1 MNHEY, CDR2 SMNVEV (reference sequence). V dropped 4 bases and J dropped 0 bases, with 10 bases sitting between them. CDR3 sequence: CASSSSGVSYNEQFF. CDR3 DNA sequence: TGTGCCAGCAGTTCAAGCGGTGTCTCCTACAATGAGCAGTTCTTC.

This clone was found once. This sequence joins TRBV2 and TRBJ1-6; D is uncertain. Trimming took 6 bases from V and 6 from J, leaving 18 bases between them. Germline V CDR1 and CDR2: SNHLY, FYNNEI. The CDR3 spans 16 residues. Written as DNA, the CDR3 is TGTGCCAGCAGCCTTAACTCTCCCCGCGGTAATTCACCCCTCCACTTT. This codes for CASSLNSPRGNSPLHF.

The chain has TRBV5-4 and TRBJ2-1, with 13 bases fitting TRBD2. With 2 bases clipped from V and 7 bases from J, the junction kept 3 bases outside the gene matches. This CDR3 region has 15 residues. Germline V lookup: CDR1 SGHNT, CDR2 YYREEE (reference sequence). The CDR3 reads CASSLLAGGRNEQFF. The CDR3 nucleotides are TGTGCCAGCAGCTTACTAGCGGGGGGGCGTAATGAGCAGTTCTTC.

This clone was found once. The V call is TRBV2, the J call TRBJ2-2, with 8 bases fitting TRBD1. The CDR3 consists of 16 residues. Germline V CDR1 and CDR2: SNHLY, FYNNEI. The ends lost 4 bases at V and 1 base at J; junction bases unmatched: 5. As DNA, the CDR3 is TGTGCCAGCAGTGCGCAGGGGGCCTTGAACACCGGGGAGCTGTTTTTT. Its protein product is CASSAQGALNTGELFF.

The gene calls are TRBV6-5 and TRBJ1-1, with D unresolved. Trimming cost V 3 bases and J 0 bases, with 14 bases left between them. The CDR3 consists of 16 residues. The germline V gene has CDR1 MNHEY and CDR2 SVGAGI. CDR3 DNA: TGTGCCAGCAGTTATAACAGAGATCGAATGAACACTGAAGCTTTCTTT. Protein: CASSYNRDRMNTEAFF.

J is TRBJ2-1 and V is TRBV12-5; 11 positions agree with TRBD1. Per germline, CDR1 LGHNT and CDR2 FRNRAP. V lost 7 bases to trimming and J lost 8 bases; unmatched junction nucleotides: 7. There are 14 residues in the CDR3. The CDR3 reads CASAKGQGGHEQFF. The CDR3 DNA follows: TGTGCTAGTGCCAAGGGACAGGGGGGACATGAGCAGTTCTTC.

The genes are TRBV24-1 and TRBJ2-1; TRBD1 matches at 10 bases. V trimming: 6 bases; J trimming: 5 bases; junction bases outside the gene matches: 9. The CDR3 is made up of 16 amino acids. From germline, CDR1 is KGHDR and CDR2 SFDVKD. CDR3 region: CATSSPGTGVNNEQFF. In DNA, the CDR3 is TGTGCCACCAGTTCACCCGGGACAGGGGTTAACAATGAGCAGTTCTTC.

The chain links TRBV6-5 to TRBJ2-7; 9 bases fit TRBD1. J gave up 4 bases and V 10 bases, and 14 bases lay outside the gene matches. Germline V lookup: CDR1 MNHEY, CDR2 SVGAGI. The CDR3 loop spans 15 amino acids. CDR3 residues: CATRRSGQGSYEQYF. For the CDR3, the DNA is TGTGCCACCCGGCGGAGCGGACAGGGGTCTTACGAGCAGTACTTC.

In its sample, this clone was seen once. The CDR3 DNA is TGTGCCAGCAGCTTGGGCGCTCAGGGGATCTTTGCAACTAATGAAAAACTGTTTTTT. This codes for CASSLGAQGIFATNEKLFF. The chain employs TRBV5-5 and TRBJ1-4, with D possibly TRBD1 on 6 matching bases. This CDR3 spans 19 amino acids. The germline V gene encodes CDR1 SGHKS and CDR2 YYEKEE (reference sequence). Trimming took off 0 bases at V and 0 bases at J, with 18 bases between the two ends.

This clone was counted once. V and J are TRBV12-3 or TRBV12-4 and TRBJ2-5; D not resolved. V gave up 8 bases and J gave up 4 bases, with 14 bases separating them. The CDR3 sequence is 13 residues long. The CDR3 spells CASHDGRLETQYF. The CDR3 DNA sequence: TGTGCCAGCCATGATGGCAGGTTAGAGACCCAGTACTTC.

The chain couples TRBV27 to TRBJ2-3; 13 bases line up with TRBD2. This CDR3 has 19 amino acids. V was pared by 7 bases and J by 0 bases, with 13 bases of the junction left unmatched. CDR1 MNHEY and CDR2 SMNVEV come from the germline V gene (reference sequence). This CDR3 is CASMSLTGTSGVSTDTQYF. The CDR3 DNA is TGTGCCAGCATGTCCCTCACCGGGACTAGCGGGGTTAGCACAGATACGCAGTATTTT.